Listed below are T cell receptor beta chains from one sample, sequenced in a study of blood T cell repertoires in COVID-19. Assay: immunoSEQ multiplex PCR; the TCRdb copy retains only in-frame clones and omits some. The table records almost 300,000 clones, about 88% of them present only once. Sequenced material: peripheral blood. The receptors here all came from a man in his sixties or seventies with acute or convalescent COVID-19. Both conserved end residues are part of each CDR3. A D gene is named only where the DNA matches it firmly. Size tells how often a clone was seen (once, few, many) or the class of an expanded clone, and some rows leave it out.

J gene: TRBJ2-1
D gene: TRBD2
V gene: TRBV5-4
clone size: NA
CDR3 DNA: TGTGCCAGCAGCTTGGGATCGAGCGGGGGGATCGTGTATGAGCAGTTCTTC
CDR3 protein: CASSLGSSGGIVYEQFF

J gene: TRBJ1-4
D gene: TRBD1
V gene: TRBV5-4
clone size: NA
CDR3 DNA: TGTGCCAGCAGCTCGACAGGGGCGGACGAAAAACTGTTTTTT
CDR3 protein: CASSSTGADEKLFF

J gene: TRBJ2-5
D gene: TRBD1
V gene: TRBV2
clone size: NA
CDR3 DNA: TGTGCCAGCAGGGCTGACAGGGTTGGTAACCAAGAGACCCAGTACTTC
CDR3 protein: CASRADRVGNQETQYF

J gene: TRBJ2-6
D gene: NA
V gene: TRBV18
clone size: NA
CDR3 DNA: TGTGCCAGCTCACCACGATACGGTAGATCTGGGGCCAACGTCCTGACTTTC
CDR3 protein: CASSPRYGRSGANVLTF

J gene: TRBJ2-1
D gene: NA
V gene: TRBV13
clone size: NA
CDR3 DNA: TGTGCCAGCAGCTTCGGGACTCTCGATGAGCAGTTCTTC
CDR3 protein: CASSFGTLDEQFF

J gene: TRBJ2-2
D gene: TRBD1
V gene: TRBV19
clone size: NA
CDR3 DNA: TGTGCCAGTAGGGAGACAGGGGTGTTACGCGGCACCGGGGAGCTGTTTTTT
CDR3 protein: CASRETGVLRGTGELFF

J gene: TRBJ1-1
D gene: NA
V gene: TRBV11-2
clone size: NA
CDR3 DNA: TGTGCCAGCAGCCGAATACAGCAGTCCGAAGCTTTCTTT
CDR3 protein: CASSRIQQSEAFF

J gene: TRBJ2-2
D gene: NA
V gene: TRBV21-1
clone size: once
CDR3 DNA: TGTGCCAGCAGCAAAAAGACAGCGGGAGTTAACACCGGGGAGCTGTTTTTT
CDR3 protein: CASSKKTAGVNTGELFF

J gene: TRBJ1-5
D gene: NA
V gene: TRBV6-5
clone size: NA
CDR3 DNA: TGTGCCAGCAGTTACTCTTACGGGGATGCTCAGCCCCAGCATTTT
CDR3 protein: CASSYSYGDAQPQHF

J gene: TRBJ2-7
D gene: NA
V gene: TRBV5-4
clone size: NA
CDR3 DNA: TGTGCCAGCAGCTTCAGACAGTTCGACGAGCAGTACTTC
CDR3 protein: CASSFRQFDEQYF

J gene: TRBJ1-1
D gene: NA
V gene: TRBV19
clone size: NA
CDR3 DNA: TGTGCCAGTACCTTGACAGGTGGGAACACTGAAGCTTTCTTT
CDR3 protein: CASTLTGGNTEAFF

J gene: TRBJ2-1
D gene: TRBD2
V gene: TRBV6-1
clone size: NA
CDR3 DNA: TGTGCCAGCAGTGCATCCGGGACTAGAGGGGGTCGGTCCTACAATGAGCAGTTCTTC
CDR3 protein: CASSASGTRGGRSYNEQFF

J gene: TRBJ2-3
D gene: NA
V gene: TRBV7-2
clone size: NA
CDR3 DNA: TGTGCCAGCAGCTCTCAGGCAGATACGCAGTATTTT
CDR3 protein: CASSSQADTQYF

J gene: TRBJ1-2
D gene: NA
V gene: TRBV10-2
clone size: NA
CDR3 DNA: TGCGCCAGCAGTCTCCCCGGGGTTTGGTATGGCTACACCTTC
CDR3 protein: CASSLPGVWYGYTF

J gene: TRBJ1-3
D gene: NA
V gene: TRBV19
clone size: NA
CDR3 DNA: TGTGCCAGTACCGATGTTAGTCTGTCCGGAAACACCATATATTTT
CDR3 protein: CASTDVSLSGNTIYF

J gene: TRBJ2-7
D gene: TRBD1
V gene: TRBV5-1
clone size: NA
CDR3 DNA: TGCGCCAGCAGCTTCCGGGACAGCGGTTCCTACGAGCAGTACTTC
CDR3 protein: CASSFRDSGSYEQYF

J gene: TRBJ1-1
D gene: TRBD1
V gene: TRBV5-6
clone size: NA
CDR3 DNA: TGTGCCAGCAGCCAAGGACAGGGGTGGAACACTGAAGCTTTCTTT
CDR3 protein: CASSQGQGWNTEAFF

J gene: TRBJ1-4
D gene: TRBD1
V gene: TRBV5-1
clone size: once
CDR3 DNA: TGCGCCAGCAGCTTGGAGTGGGACAGGGGTGAAAAACTGTTTTTT
CDR3 protein: CASSLEWDRGEKLFF

J gene: TRBJ1-3
D gene: TRBD1
V gene: TRBV12-3/TRBV12-4
clone size: NA
CDR3 DNA: TGTGCCACCGGACAGGGGAGCACCATATATTTT
CDR3 protein: CATGQGSTIYF

J gene: TRBJ2-5
D gene: NA
V gene: TRBV6-5
clone size: NA
CDR3 DNA: TGTGCCAGCAGTCCGACATATCAAGAGACCCAGTACTTC
CDR3 protein: CASSPTYQETQYF

J gene: TRBJ2-5
D gene: NA
V gene: TRBV7-2
clone size: NA
CDR3 DNA: TGTGCCAGCAAGGGGATCCAAGAGACCCAGTACTTC
CDR3 protein: CASKGIQETQYF

J gene: TRBJ1-1
D gene: NA
V gene: TRBV4-3
clone size: few
CDR3 DNA: TGCGCCAGCAGCCAAGACAGGGATCTGGGTCTCGCTGAAGCTTTCTTT
CDR3 protein: CASSQDRDLGLAEAFF

J gene: TRBJ2-3
D gene: NA
V gene: TRBV7-2
clone size: once
CDR3 DNA: TGTGCCAGCAGCTTAAATGGACTAAGCACAGATACGCAGTATTTT
CDR3 protein: CASSLNGLSTDTQYF

J gene: TRBJ2-1
D gene: TRBD2
V gene: TRBV7-2
clone size: NA
CDR3 DNA: TGTGCCAGCAGCCCGAGTAGGACTAGCGGGAGTCTAAATGAGCAGTTCTTC
CDR3 protein: CASSPSRTSGSLNEQFF

J gene: TRBJ1-2
D gene: NA
V gene: TRBV7-2
clone size: NA
CDR3 DNA: TGTGCCAGCAGCTTAGTAGTCAGGGTAAATGGCTACACCTTC
CDR3 protein: CASSLVVRVNGYTF

J gene: TRBJ2-7
D gene: TRBD2
V gene: TRBV4-3
clone size: NA
CDR3 DNA: TGCGCCAGCAGCCAAGGACTAGCGGGTGAGCAGTACTTC
CDR3 protein: CASSQGLAGEQYF

J gene: TRBJ1-2
D gene: NA
V gene: TRBV6-2/TRBV6-3
clone size: NA
CDR3 DNA: TGTGCCAGCAGCGACGGGGGTAGCGGCTATGGCTACACCTTC
CDR3 protein: CASSDGGSGYGYTF

J gene: TRBJ1-1
D gene: TRBD1
V gene: TRBV6-2/TRBV6-3
clone size: NA
CDR3 DNA: TGTGCCAGCAGTTACGGGGACAGGGCCCCATACACTGAAGCTTTCTTT
CDR3 protein: CASSYGDRAPYTEAFF

J gene: TRBJ2-7
D gene: NA
V gene: TRBV7-2
clone size: NA
CDR3 DNA: TGTGCCAGCAGCCGCCGGGACTCGCTCTACGAGCAGTACTTC
CDR3 protein: CASSRRDSLYEQYF

J gene: TRBJ1-1
D gene: TRBD1
V gene: TRBV11-2
clone size: NA
CDR3 DNA: TGTGCCAGCAGCATAGGGACAGGGGGAACTGAAGCTTTCTTT
CDR3 protein: CASSIGTGGTEAFF

J gene: TRBJ2-3
D gene: TRBD1
V gene: TRBV9
clone size: NA
CDR3 DNA: TGTGCCAGCAGCCGACAGTCAGGACAGGGGGCAGATACGCAGTATTTT
CDR3 protein: CASSRQSGQGADTQYF

J gene: TRBJ2-3
D gene: TRBD2
V gene: TRBV7-3
clone size: NA
CDR3 DNA: TGTGCCAGCGGACTAGCGGGGGGAAGGACAGATACGCAGTATTTT
CDR3 protein: CASGLAGGRTDTQYF

J gene: TRBJ2-3
D gene: TRBD2
V gene: TRBV24-1
clone size: NA
CDR3 DNA: TGTGCCACCAGTGATTTGCCGGCTAGCGGGAGGCGAGCAGATACGCAGTATTTT
CDR3 protein: CATSDLPASGRRADTQYF

J gene: TRBJ2-3
D gene: NA
V gene: TRBV11-3
clone size: NA
CDR3 DNA: TGTGCCAGCAGCCCGGAGGGCCTGAGCACAGATACGCAGTATTTT
CDR3 protein: CASSPEGLSTDTQYF

J gene: TRBJ2-3
D gene: NA
V gene: TRBV7-8
clone size: once
CDR3 DNA: TGTGCCAGCAGCTTAGCATTCAGGGAAGGGACGCAGTATTTT
CDR3 protein: CASSLAFREGTQYF

J gene: TRBJ1-1
D gene: NA
V gene: TRBV5-1
clone size: NA
CDR3 DNA: TGCGCCAGCAGCTTGTTAGTGAACACTGAAGCTTTCTTT
CDR3 protein: CASSLLVNTEAFF

J gene: TRBJ2-2
D gene: NA
V gene: TRBV11-2
clone size: NA
CDR3 DNA: TGTGCCATCAACCCTTGGAGGCTAGCAAACACCGGGGAGCTGTTTTTT
CDR3 protein: CAINPWRLANTGELFF

J gene: TRBJ1-6
D gene: NA
V gene: TRBV5-1
clone size: NA
CDR3 DNA: TGCGCCAGCAGCTTTATTTCCGACAGGATTAATTCACCCCTCCACTTT
CDR3 protein: CASSFISDRINSPLHF

J gene: TRBJ1-6
D gene: NA
V gene: TRBV14
clone size: NA
CDR3 DNA: TGTGCCAGCAGCCGTACAGGGAATAATTCACCCCTCCACTTT
CDR3 protein: CASSRTGNNSPLHF

J gene: TRBJ1-4
D gene: NA
V gene: TRBV5-5
clone size: NA
CDR3 DNA: TGTGCCAGCAGTGGGGTGCGGGATGAAAAACTGTTTTTT
CDR3 protein: CASSGVRDEKLFF

J gene: TRBJ2-5
D gene: TRBD2
V gene: TRBV5-4
clone size: NA
CDR3 DNA: TGTGCCAGCAGCTTGCGACTAGCGGGGGGGCGGGGAGAGACCCAGTACTTC
CDR3 protein: CASSLRLAGGRGETQYF

J gene: TRBJ1-3
D gene: NA
V gene: TRBV4-1
clone size: once
CDR3 DNA: TGCGCCAGCAGCCAAGAAAACAGGAACTCTGGAAACACCATATATTTT
CDR3 protein: CASSQENRNSGNTIYF

J gene: TRBJ1-5
D gene: NA
V gene: TRBV28
clone size: NA
CDR3 DNA: TGTGCCAGCAGCCCGGGACAATATAGCAATCAGCCCCAGCATTTT
CDR3 protein: CASSPGQYSNQPQHF